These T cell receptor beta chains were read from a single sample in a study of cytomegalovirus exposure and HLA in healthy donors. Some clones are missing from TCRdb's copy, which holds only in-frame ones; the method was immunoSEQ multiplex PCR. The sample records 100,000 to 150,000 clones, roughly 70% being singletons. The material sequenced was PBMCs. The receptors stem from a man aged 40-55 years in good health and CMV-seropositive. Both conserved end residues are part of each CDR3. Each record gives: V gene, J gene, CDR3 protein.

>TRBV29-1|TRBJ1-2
CSVEEQGAYGYTF
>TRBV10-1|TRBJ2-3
CASSPGEHTDTQYF
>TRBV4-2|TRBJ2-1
CASSQATIADVGNEQFF
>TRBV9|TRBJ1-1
CASSGGTLGDTEAFF
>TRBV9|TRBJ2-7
CASSPGAKGSTEQYF
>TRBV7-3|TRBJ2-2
CASSRGLAGGPGELFF
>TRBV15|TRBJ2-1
CATSRELAGPNEQFF
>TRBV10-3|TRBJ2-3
CAIRPALAGSTDTQYF
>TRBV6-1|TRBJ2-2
CASPSYRESGELFF
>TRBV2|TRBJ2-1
CASSSIFGRLNEQFF
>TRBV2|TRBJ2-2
CASTQDRGAGTGELFF
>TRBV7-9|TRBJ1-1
CASRSRGRDRGDTEAFF
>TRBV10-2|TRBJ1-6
CASSESGRGNSPLHF
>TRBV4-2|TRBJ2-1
CASSSLNLAGGYVNEQFF
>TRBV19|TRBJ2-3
CASSIESGSWDTQYF
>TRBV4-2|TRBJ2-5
CASSQESTKETQYF
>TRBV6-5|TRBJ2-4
CASSAGQGINIQYF
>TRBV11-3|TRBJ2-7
CASSLQGDEQYF
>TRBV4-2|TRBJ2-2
CASSPGQAQTGELFF
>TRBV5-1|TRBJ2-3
CASSLGWTSGGRDTQYF
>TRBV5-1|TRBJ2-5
CASSLAPVETQYF
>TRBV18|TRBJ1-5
CASSPVRASNQPQHF
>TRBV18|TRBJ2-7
CASSPPGANEQYF
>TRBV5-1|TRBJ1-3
CASSSVPGSAGNTIYF
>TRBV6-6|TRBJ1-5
CASSYRGGGNQPQHF
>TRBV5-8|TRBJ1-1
CASSWGLRGNTEAFF
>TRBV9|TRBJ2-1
CASSVGGDLRNNEQFF
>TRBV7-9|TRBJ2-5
CASSPSETSGGETQYF
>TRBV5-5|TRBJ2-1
CASSRTRGGHNEQFF
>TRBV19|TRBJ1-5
CASSIFIGTGSLRGNQPQHF
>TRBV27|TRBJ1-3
CASSITGTGGGNTIYF
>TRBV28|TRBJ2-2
CASSLEGSRYTGELFF
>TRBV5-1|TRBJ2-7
CASSPGLAGKGFTEQYF